This passage covers 9 T cell receptor beta chains from one sample sequenced in a study of shared clonotypes between healthy human individuals. Naive CD8 populations comprised CD45RO-negative cells positively selected for CCR7, excluding terminally differentiated effector memory CD45RA+ cells. Profiling relied on immunoSEQ multiplex PCR, and the TCRdb table lists in-frame clones only, not all of them. The data contain approximately 2,000,000 clones, roughly 95% of them seen just once; the ten biggest clones take up less than 2%. The sample was naive CD8+ T cells from PBMCs. The receptors stem from a young man in good health. Some clones in this sample may be carry-over from other donors' samples.

The rearrangement uses TRBV28 and TRBJ2-3; D is perhaps TRBD1 (6 bases). The CDR3 is made up of 14 amino acids. CDR1 is MDHEN, CDR2 SYDVKM, per germline. V lost 6 bases and J lost 3, with 13 bases in between. CDR3 bases: TGTGCCAGCAGCTACACCGGGACAACAGATACGCAGTATTTT. Translating gives CASSYTGTTDTQYF.

This rearrangement joins TRBV11-2 to TRBJ1-2; the match to TRBD1 covers 8 bases. This CDR3 region has 13 residues. The germline CDR1 and CDR2 sequences are SGHAT and FQNNGV. J was trimmed by 5 bases and V by 1 base; bases with no gene match: 0. The CDR3 region is CASSLGTGYGYTF. As DNA, the CDR3 is TGTGCCAGCAGCTTAGGGACAGGGTATGGCTACACCTTC.

The chain is built from TRBV9 and TRBJ2-2, with 11 bases fitting TRBD2. V trimming: 0 bases; J trimming: 0 bases; junction bases outside the gene matches: 1. In germline, CDR1 is SGDLS, CDR2 YYNGEE. The CDR3 covers 17 residues. CDR3 in amino acids: CASSVVTSGTNTGELFF. CDR3 in DNA: TGTGCCAGCAGCGTAGTGACTAGCGGGACGAACACCGGGGAGCTGTTTTTT.

CDR3 sequence (DNA): TGTGCCAGCAGTTTAACCACGACAGTTTTAGCCTCCTACGAGCAGTACTTC. It codes for CASSLTTTVLASYEQYF. The gene calls are TRBV28 and TRBJ2-7; D possibly corresponds to TRBD1 (5 bases). The CDR3 extends over 17 amino acids. Germline CDR1 is MDHEN and CDR2 is SYDVKM. Trimming stripped 2 bases from V and 0 bases from J, with 17 bases between. The full variable domain, completed using reference TRBV28 and TRBJ2-7, is DVKVTQSSRYLVKRTGEKVFLECVQDMDHENMFWYRQDPGLGLRLIYFSYDVKMKEKGDIPEGYSVSREKKERFSLILESASTNQTSMYLCASSLTTTVLASYEQYFGPGTRLTVT.

V is TRBV27 and J is TRBJ1-4, with D perhaps matching TRBD1 (6 bases). The CDR3 has 14 amino acids. CDR1 MNHEY and CDR2 SMNVEV come from the germline V gene (reference sequence). The V and J ends lost 5 bases and 8 bases respectively, with 15 bases between them. The CDR3 spells CASSETGIREKLFF. As DNA, the CDR3 is TGTGCCAGCAGTGAAACAGGGATAAGGGAAAAACTGTTTTTT.

This chain links TRBV21-1 with TRBJ1-1. TRBV21-1 is a pseudogene locus. The CDR3 runs 10 residues. The CDR3: CASSSNEAFF. The DNA of the CDR3 is TGTGCCAGCAGCTCAAACGAAGCTTTCTTT.

The rearrangement links TRBV27 to TRBJ2-7; no definite D call. Trimming stripped 3 bases from V and 2 bases from J, with 14 bases between. Germline V gives CDR1 MNHEY, CDR2 SMNVEV (reference sequence). CDR3 size: 15 residues. CDR3 in amino acids: CASSFQFTQAYEQYF. The CDR3 DNA reads as TGTGCCAGCAGTTTTCAATTCACTCAGGCCTACGAGCAGTACTTC.

The rearrangement joins TRBV5-1 to TRBJ1-4; perhaps TRBD1 as D (6 bases). V was clipped by 6 bases and J by 5 bases, with 14 bases between them. Germline V CDR1 and CDR2: SGHRS, YFSETQ. This CDR3 has 14 amino acids. CDR3 nucleotide sequence: TGCGCCAGCAAGACAGGTTTCCCCAATGAAAAACTGTTTTTT. Encoded protein: CASKTGFPNEKLFF.

V usage is TRBV28 and J usage is TRBJ1-1, with unresolved D. Between the trimmed V and J ends, which lost 5 bases and 2 bases, there was a span of 9 bases. The CDR3 runs 13 residues. Germline CDR1 is MDHEN and CDR2 is SYDVKM. The DNA for the CDR3 is TGTGCCAGCAGTATGGAGGCTAACACTGAAGCTTTCTTT. Residues: CASSMEANTEAFF.